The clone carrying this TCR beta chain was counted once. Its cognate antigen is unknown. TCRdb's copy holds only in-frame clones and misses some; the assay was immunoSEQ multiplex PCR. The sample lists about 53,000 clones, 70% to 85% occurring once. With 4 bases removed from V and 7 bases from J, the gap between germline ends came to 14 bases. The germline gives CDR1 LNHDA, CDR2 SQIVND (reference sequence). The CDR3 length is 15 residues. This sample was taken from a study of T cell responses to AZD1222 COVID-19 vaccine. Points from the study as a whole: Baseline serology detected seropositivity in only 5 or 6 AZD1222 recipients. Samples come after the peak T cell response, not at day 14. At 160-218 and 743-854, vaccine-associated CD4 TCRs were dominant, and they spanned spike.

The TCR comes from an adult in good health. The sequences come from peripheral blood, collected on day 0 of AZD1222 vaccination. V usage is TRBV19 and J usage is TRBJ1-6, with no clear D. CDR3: CASSSGREANSPLHF. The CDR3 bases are TGTGCCAGTAGTAGCGGACGGGAGGCGAATTCACCCCTCCACTTT.